The entry that follows covers one T cell receptor beta chain sequence. These data are taken from a study of control samples from healthy donors and cancer patients. CDR3 length: 16 amino acids. The ends were cut back, 2 bases at V and 4 bases at J, with 17 bases in the middle. Germline lookup yields CDR1 MNHNS and CDR2 SASEGT. The table came from immunoSEQ multiplex PCR; TCRdb's copy has only in-frame clones and leaves some out. The sample has about 130,000 clones; 80% to 95% are singletons. Material: PBMCs. This TCR was recovered from a man aged 80 or over with head and neck cancer. V and J are TRBV6-1 and TRBJ1-2, with D possibly TRBD1 on 6 matching bases. The CDR3 coding sequence is TGTGCCAGCAGTGAACTTGCCCGAACAGGGAGCTATGGCTACACCTTC. Amino acid sequence: CASSELARTGSYGYTF.